A single sample is the source of the 10 T cell receptor beta chains below, sequenced in a study of blood T cell repertoires in COVID-19. Only in-frame clones appear in the TCRdb table, and some are missing; sequencing was by immunoSEQ multiplex PCR. The sample carries about 250,000 clones, around 88% recorded once. Sequencing was done on a sample of peripheral blood. Source of these receptors: a man older than 75 with acute or convalescent COVID-19.

Written as DNA, the CDR3 is TGTGCCAGCAGCCAGGGGGGCACCGGGGAGCTGTTTTTT. As protein: CASSQGGTGELFF. The rearrangement uses TRBV7-9 and TRBJ2-2; a weak D match, TRBD1 (7 bases). The CDR3 is made up of 13 amino acids. The germline V gene has CDR1 SEHNR and CDR2 FQNEAQ (reference sequence). V lost 5 bases and J 4 bases, leaving 8 bases between the germline ends.

CDR3 nucleotide sequence: TGTGCCAGCAGCTTAGTGGACGGACTCTTCTCCTATAATTCACCCCTCCACTTT. Amino acids: CASSLVDGLFSYNSPLHF. The chain is built from TRBV7-2 and TRBJ1-6; D uncertain. Germline CDR1 SGHTA, CDR2 FQGNSA. V was trimmed by 1 base and J by 0 bases, leaving 13 bases between them. The CDR3 has 18 residues.

This chain connects TRBV27 to TRBJ1-2; 7 bases are shared with TRBD1. This CDR3 has 16 residues. The V and J ends lost 6 bases and 3 bases, in that order; junction bases with no gene match: 13. Germline V CDR1 and CDR2: MNHEY, SMNVEV (reference sequence). Here the CDR3 reads CASRALKTGWDYGYTF. DNA of the CDR3: TGTGCCAGCAGGGCCTTAAAGACAGGGTGGGACTATGGCTACACCTTC.

The J gene is TRBJ2-1, the V gene TRBV7-3, with 12 bases that match TRBD2. This CDR3 has 15 residues. Germline V gene sequence: CDR1 SGHTA, CDR2 FQGTGA. The ends lost 5 bases at V and 9 bases at J; junction bases unmatched: 8. For the CDR3, the DNA is TGTGCCAGCAGCCAACTAGCGGGAGGTGCTGCTGAGCAGTTCTTC. Residues: CASSQLAGGAAEQFF.

CDR3 sequence: CASSYSPAGEQYF. For the CDR3, the DNA is TGTGCCAGCAGTTACTCGCCGGCCGGGGAGCAGTATTTT. J is TRBJ2-3 and V is TRBV6-6; D perhaps matches TRBD2 (5 bases). This CDR3 comprises 13 residues. Trimming took off 0 bases at V and 11 bases at J, with 12 bases between the two ends. Germline CDR1 MNHNY, CDR2 SVGAGI (reference sequence).

A note on this clone: Different DNA sequences within this sample yield the same CDR3. This chain links TRBV5-1 with TRBJ1-2; no firm D call. The CDR3 sequence is 13 residues long. V lost 0 bases and J lost 2, with 5 bases in between. Germline CDR1 reads SGHRS; CDR2 reads YFSETQ. The CDR3 spells CASSLGRNYGYTF. CDR3 sequence (DNA): TGCGCCAGCAGCTTGGGCCGGAACTATGGCTACACCTTC. Variable domain in full (rest from reference TRBV5-1 and TRBJ1-2): KAGVTQTPRYLIKTRGQQVTLSCSPISGHRSVSWYQQTPGQGLQFLFEYFSETQRNKGNFPGRFSGRQFSNSRSEMNVSTLELGDSALYLCASSLGRNYGYTFGSGTRLTVV.

J is TRBJ1-6 and V is TRBV27, with D perhaps TRBD1 (6 bases). Germline loops: CDR1 MNHEY, CDR2 SMNVEV (reference sequence). The V end was cut by 5 bases, the J end by 9 bases, with 20 bases between. The CDR3 loop spans 16 amino acids. The CDR3 region is CASSPWDRGGTSPLHF. The CDR3 coding sequence is TGTGCCAGCAGTCCCTGGGACCGTGGGGGCACTTCACCCCTCCACTTT.

This chain connects TRBV19 to TRBJ1-1; 7 bases are shared with TRBD1. Germline CDR1 and CDR2: LNHDA and SQIVND (reference sequence). There are 13 residues in the CDR3. The V and J ends lost 10 bases and 5 bases, in that order; junction bases with no gene match: 10. This CDR3 is CATQQTGVTEAFF. CDR3 in DNA: TGTGCCACTCAACAAACAGGGGTTACTGAAGCTTTCTTT.

The chain recombines TRBV27 with TRBJ1-4, with D hard to call. This CDR3 contains 13 residues. Germline values: CDR1 MNHEY, CDR2 SMNVEV (reference sequence). V was clipped by 0 bases and J by 7 bases, with 6 bases between them. The CDR3 loop is CASSLSFGEKLFF. The CDR3 DNA sequence: TGTGCCAGCAGTTTATCGTTCGGTGAAAAACTGTTTTTT.

The chain uses TRBV28 and TRBJ2-3, with 7 bases identical to TRBD2. The germline V gene has CDR1 MDHEN and CDR2 SYDVKM. CDR3 length: 14 amino acids. V lost 7 bases, J lost 2 bases, and 6 bases stayed unmatched. CDR3 DNA sequence: TGTGCCAGCACCCTAGCGGCTTTCACAGATACGCAGTATTTT. Translated: CASTLAAFTDTQYF.